Described below is a single T cell receptor (beta chain) sequence and its context. This record belongs to a study of blood T cell repertoires in COVID-19. The overall study: Both acute and convalescent COVID-19 samples were obtained from the United States, Italy and Spain. T cells, B-cell-depleted T cells, or PBMCs provided the cDNA or gDNA that served as material.

The CDR3 sequence is 15 residues long. The ends lost 4 bases at V and 0 bases at J; junction bases unmatched: 3. Germline CDR1 is SGHTS and CDR2 is YDEGEE. Original processing notes: How many nucleated cells were present was estimated from reference gene primer amplification. Sequenced by immunoSEQ multiplex PCR; TCRdb stores in-frame clones only, minus some. V and J calls and clone size are as listed in that table; D and trimming were resolved from the DNA. Here the sample spans roughly 120,000 clones, 92% being singletons. The rearrangement uses TRBV5-8 and TRBJ1-5, with TRBD1 matching over 8 bases. Input material: peripheral blood. The origin of this receptor is a man aged 50 to 59 with COVID-19, enrolled during active disease. Here the CDR3 reads CASSGGQGSNQPQHF. The CDR3 DNA sequence: TGTGCCAGCAGCGGAGGACAGGGTAGCAATCAGCCCCAGCATTTT.